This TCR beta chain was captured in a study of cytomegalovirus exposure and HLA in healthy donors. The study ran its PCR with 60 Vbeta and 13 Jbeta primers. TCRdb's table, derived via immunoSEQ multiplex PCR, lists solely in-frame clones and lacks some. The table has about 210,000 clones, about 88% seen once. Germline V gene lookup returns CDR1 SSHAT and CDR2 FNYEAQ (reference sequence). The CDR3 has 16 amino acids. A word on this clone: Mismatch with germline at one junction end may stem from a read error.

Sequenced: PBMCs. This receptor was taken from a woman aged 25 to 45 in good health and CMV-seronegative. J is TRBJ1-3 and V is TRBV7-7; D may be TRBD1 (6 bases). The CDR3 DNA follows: TGTGCTAGCAGCTTAGGACAGCTAAATCCTGGGGACACCATATATTTT. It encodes CASSLGQLNPGDTIYF.